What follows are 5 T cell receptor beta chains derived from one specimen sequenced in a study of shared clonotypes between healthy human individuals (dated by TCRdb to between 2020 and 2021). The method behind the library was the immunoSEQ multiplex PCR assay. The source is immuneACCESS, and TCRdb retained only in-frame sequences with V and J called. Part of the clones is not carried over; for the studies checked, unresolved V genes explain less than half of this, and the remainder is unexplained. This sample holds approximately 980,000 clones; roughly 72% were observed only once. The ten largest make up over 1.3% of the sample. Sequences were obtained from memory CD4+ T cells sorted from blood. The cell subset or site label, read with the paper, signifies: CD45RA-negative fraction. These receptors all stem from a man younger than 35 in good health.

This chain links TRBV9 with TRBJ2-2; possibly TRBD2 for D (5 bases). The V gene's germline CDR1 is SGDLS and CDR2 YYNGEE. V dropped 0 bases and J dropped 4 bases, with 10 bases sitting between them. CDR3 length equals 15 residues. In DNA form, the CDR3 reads TGTGCCAGCAGCGTAGCGGGAACATCCACCGGGGAGCTGTTTTTT. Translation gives CASSVAGTSTGELFF.

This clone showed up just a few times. This CDR3 reads CASSIGREDGQPQHF. In DNA form, the CDR3 reads TGTGCCAGTAGTATAGGCAGGGAAGATGGTCAGCCCCAGCATTTT. The chain links TRBV19 to TRBJ1-5, with a possible D match to TRBD1 (5 bases). The CDR3 is 15 residues long. V was clipped by 1 base and J by 6 bases, with 13 bases between them. CDR1 is LNHDA, CDR2 SQIVND, per germline (reference sequence).

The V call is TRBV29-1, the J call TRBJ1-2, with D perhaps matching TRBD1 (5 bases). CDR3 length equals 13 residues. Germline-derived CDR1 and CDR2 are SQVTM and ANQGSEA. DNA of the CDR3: TGCACCACCCAGGGTGAAGAAGGCTATGGCTACACCTTC. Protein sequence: CTTQGEEGYGYTF.

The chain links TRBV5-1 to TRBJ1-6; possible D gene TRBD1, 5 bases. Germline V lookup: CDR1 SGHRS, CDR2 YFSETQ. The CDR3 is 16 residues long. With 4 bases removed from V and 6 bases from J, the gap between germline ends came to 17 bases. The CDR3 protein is CASSPGGVLGNSPLHF. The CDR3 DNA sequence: TGCGCCAGCAGCCCGGGAGGGGTCCTCGGTAATTCACCCCTCCACTTT.

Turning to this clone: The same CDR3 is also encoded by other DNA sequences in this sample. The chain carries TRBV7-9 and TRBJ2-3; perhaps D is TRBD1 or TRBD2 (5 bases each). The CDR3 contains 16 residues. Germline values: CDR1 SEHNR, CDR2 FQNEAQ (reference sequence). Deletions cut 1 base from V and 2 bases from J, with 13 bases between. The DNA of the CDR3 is TGTGCCAGCAGCTTAGGATCAGGGACCCTCACAGATACGCAGTATTTT. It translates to CASSLGSGTLTDTQYF.